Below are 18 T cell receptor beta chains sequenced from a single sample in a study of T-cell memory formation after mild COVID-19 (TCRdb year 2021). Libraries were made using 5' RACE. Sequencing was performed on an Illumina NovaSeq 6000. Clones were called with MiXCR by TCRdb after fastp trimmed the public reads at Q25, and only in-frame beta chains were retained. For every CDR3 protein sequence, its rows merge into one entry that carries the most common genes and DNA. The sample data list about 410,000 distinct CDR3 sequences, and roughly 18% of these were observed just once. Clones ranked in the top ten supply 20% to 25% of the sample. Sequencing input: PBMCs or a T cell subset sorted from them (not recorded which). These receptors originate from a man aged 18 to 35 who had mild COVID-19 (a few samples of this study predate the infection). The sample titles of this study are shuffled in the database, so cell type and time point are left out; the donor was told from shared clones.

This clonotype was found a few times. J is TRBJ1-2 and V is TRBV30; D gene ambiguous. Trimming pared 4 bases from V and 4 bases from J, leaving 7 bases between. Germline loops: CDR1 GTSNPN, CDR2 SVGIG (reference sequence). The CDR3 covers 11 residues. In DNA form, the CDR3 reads TGTGCCTGGACAGTTACCTATGGCTACACCTTC. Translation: CAWTVTYGYTF.

DNA for the CDR3: TGCAGTGCCCAAGAGACTAGCGGGGGTGGAGAGACCCAGTACTTC. Amino acids: CSAQETSGGGETQYF. The chain couples TRBV20-1 to TRBJ2-5, with TRBD2 matching over 12 bases. CDR3 length: 15 amino acids. After removal of 6 bases from V and 4 bases from J, the junction contained 9 bases not matched to a gene. CDR1 is DFQATT and CDR2 is SNEGSKA in the germline V gene (reference sequence).

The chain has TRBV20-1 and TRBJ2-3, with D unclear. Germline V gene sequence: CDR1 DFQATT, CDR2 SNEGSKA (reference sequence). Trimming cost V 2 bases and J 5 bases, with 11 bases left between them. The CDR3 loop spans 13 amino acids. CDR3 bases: TGCAGTGCTAGATCTCAACCAGGAGATACGCAGTATTTT. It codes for CSARSQPGDTQYF.

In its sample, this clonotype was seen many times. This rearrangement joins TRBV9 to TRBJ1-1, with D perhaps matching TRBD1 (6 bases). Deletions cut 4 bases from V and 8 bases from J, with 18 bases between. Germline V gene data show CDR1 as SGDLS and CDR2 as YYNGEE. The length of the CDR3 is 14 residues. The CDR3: CASSQGDRTYEAFF. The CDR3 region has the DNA TGTGCCAGCAGCCAGGGCGACAGGACGTACGAAGCTTTCTTT.

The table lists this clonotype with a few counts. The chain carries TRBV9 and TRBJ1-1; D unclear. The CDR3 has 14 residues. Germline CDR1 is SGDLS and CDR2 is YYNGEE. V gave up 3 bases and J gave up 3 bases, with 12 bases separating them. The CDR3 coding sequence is TGTGCCAGCAGCGCCCGGTCCCGGGACACTGAAGCTTTCTTT. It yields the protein CASSARSRDTEAFF.

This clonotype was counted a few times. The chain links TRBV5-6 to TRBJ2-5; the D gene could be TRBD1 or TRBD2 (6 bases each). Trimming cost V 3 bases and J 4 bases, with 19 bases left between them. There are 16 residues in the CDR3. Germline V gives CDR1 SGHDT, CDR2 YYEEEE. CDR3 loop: CASSSYTPGAGETQYF. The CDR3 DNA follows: TGTGCCAGCAGCTCCTACACCCCGGGGGCAGGAGAGACCCAGTACTTC.

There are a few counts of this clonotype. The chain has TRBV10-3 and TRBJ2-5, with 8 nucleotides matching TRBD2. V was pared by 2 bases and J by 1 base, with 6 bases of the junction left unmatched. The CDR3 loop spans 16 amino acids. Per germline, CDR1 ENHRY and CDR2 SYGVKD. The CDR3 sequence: CAISEVSSGLQETQYF. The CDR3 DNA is TGTGCCATCAGTGAGGTATCTAGCGGGCTCCAAGAGACCCAGTACTTC.

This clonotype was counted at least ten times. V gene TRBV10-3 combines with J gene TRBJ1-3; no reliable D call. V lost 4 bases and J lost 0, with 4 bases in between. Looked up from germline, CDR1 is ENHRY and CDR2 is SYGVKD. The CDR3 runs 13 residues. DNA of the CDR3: TGTGCCATCAGTGGCAGCTCTGGAAACACCATATATTTT. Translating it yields CAISGSSGNTIYF.

The CDR3 reads CASGLVVGLRGNEQFF. CDR3 nucleotide sequence: TGTGCTAGTGGTTTGGTGGTCGGGCTTCGGGGCAATGAGCAGTTCTTC. The J gene is TRBJ2-1, the V gene TRBV12-5; D is possibly TRBD2 (5 bases). The CDR3 consists of 16 residues. Germline assignment: CDR1 LGHNT and CDR2 FRNRAP. V lost 0 bases, J lost 6 bases, and 15 bases lay in between.

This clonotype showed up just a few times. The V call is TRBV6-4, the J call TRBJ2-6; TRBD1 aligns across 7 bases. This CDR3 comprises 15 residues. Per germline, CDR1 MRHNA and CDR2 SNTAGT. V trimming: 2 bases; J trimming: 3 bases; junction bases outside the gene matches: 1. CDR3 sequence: CASSDDRVGANVLTF. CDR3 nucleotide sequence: TGTGCCAGCAGTGACGACAGGGTTGGGGCCAACGTCCTGACTTTC.

The CDR3 reads CASSLQGAKETQYF. The CDR3 nucleotides read TGTGCCAGCAGCTTACAGGGGGCAAAAGAGACCCAGTACTTC. V gene TRBV5-4 combines with J gene TRBJ2-5, with 9 bases lining up with TRBD1. Trimming removed 2 bases from V and 3 bases from J; junction bases left unmatched: 2. CDR1 and CDR2 (germline): SGHNT, YYREEE (reference sequence). This CDR3 is built from 14 residues.

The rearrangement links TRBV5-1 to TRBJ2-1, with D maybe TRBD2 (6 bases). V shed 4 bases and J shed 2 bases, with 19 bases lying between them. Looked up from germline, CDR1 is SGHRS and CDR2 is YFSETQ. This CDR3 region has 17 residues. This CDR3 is CASSRGWGNGAYNEQFF. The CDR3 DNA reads TGCGCCAGCAGCCGGGGGTGGGGGAATGGGGCCTACAATGAGCAGTTCTTC. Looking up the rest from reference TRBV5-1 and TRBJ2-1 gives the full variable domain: KAGVTQTPRYLIKTRGQQVTLSCSPISGHRSVSWYQQTPGQGLQFLFEYFSETQRNKGNFPGRFSGRQFSNSRSEMNVSTLELGDSALYLCASSRGWGNGAYNEQFFGPGTRLTVL.

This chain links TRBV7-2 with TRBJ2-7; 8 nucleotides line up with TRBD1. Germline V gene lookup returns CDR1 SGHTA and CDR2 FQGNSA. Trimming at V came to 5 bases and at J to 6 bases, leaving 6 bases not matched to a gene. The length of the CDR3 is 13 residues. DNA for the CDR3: TGTGCCAGCAGCCCGGGACAGGACCGCGAGCAGTACGTC. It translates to CASSPGQDREQYV.

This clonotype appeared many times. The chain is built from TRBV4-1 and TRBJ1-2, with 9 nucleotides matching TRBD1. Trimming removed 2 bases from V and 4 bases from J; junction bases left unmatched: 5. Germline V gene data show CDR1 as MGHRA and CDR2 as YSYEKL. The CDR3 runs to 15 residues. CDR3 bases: TGCGCCAGCAGCCAACTGACAGGGGGTAGCTATGGCTACACCTTC. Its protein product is CASSQLTGGSYGYTF.

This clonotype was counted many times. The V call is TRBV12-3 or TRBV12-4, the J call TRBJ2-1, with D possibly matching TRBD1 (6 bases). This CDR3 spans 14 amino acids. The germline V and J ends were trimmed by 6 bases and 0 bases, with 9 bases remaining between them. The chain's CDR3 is CASRKQGSYNEQFF. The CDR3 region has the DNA TGTGCCAGCAGGAAACAGGGCTCCTACAATGAGCAGTTCTTC.

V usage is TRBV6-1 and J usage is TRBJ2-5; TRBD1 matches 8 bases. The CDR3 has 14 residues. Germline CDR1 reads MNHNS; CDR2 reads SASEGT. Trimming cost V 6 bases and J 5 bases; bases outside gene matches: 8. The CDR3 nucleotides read TGTGCCAGCAGCGGCAGGGGGCTGTCTGAGACCCAGTACTTC. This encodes CASSGRGLSETQYF.

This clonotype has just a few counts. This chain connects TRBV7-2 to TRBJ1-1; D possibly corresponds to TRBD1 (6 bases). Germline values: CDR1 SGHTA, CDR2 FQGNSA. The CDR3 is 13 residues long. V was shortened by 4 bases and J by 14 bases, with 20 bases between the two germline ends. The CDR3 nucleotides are TGTGCCAGCAGCTCGAGCTGGGACACAGGACTCTTCTTT. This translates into CASSSSWDTGLFF.

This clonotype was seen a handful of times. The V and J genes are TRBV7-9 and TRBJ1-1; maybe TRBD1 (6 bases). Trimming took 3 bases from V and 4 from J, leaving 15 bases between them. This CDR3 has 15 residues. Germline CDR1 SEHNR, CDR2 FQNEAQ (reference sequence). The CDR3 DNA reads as TGTGCCAGCAGCTTTACAGGGTTGGGTCGCACTGAAGCTTTCTTT. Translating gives CASSFTGLGRTEAFF.